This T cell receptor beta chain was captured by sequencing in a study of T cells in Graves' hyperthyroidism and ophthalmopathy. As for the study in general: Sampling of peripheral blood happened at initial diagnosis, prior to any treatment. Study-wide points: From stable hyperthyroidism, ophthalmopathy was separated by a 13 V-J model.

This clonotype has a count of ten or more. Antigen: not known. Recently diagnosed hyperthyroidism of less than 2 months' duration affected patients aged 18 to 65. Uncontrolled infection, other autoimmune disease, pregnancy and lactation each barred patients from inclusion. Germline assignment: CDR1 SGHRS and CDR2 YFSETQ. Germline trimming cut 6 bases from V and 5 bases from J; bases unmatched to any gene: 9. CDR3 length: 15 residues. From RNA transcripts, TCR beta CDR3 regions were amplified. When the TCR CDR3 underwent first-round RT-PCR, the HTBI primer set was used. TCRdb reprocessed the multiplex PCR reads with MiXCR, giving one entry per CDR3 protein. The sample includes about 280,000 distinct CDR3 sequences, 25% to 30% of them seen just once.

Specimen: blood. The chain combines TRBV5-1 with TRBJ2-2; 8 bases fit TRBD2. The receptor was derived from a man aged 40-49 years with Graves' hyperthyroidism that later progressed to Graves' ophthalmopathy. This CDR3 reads CASTRGSGNTGELFF. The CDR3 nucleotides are TGCGCCAGCACCCGAGGTAGCGGGAATACCGGGGAGCTGTTTTTT.